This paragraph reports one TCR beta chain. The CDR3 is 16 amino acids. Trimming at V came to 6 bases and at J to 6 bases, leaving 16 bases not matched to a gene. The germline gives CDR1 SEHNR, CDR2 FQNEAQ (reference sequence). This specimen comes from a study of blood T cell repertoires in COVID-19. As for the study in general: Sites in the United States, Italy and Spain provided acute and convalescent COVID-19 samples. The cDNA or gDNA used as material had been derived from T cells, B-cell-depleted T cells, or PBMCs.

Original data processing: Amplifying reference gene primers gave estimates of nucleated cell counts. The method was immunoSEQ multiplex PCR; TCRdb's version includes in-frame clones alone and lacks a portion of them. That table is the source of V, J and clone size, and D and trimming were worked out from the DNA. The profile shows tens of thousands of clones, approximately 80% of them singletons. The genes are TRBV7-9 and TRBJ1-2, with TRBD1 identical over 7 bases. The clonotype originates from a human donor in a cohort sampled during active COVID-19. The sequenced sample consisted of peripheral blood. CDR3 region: CASSPWGDRVLDGYTF. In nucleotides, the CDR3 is TGTGCCAGCAGTCCTTGGGGCGACAGGGTGCTGGATGGCTACACCTTC.